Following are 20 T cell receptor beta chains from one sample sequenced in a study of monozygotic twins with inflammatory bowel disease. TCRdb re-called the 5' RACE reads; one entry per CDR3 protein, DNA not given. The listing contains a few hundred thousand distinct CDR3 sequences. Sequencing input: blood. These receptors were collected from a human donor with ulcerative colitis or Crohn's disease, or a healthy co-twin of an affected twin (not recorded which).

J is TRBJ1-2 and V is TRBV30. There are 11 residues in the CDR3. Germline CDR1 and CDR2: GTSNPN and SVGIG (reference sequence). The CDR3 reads CAWTNTGGYTF.

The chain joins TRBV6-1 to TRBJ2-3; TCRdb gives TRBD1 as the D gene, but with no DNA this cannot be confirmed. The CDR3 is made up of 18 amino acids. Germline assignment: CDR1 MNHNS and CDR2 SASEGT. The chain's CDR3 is CASSPPQVGSGSTDTQYF.

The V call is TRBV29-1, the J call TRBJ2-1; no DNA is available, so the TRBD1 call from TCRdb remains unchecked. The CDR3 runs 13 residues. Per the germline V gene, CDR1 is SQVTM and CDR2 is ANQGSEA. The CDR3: CSVASGGSREQFF.

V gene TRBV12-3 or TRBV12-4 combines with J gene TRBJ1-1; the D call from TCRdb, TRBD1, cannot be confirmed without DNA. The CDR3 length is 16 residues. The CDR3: CASSPPRPTEDTEAFF.

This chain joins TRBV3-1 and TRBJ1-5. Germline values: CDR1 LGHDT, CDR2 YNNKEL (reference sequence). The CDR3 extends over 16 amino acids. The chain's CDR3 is CASSQGLGRSNQPQHF. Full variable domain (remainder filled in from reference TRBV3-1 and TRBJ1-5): DTAVSQTPKYLVTQMGNDKSIKCEQNLGHDTMYWYKQDSKKFLKIMFSYNNKELIINETVPNRFSPKSPDKAHLNLHINSLELGDSAVYFCASSQGLGRSNQPQHFGDGTRLSIL.

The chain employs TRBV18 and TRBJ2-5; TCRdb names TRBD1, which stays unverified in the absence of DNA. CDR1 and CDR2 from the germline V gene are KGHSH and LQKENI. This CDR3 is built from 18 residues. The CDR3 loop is CASSPQDSGTFGEETQYF.

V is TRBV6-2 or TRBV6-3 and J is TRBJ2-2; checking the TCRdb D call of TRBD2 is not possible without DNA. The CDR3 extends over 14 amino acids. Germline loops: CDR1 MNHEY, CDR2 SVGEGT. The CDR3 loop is CASSYPPQIGELFF.

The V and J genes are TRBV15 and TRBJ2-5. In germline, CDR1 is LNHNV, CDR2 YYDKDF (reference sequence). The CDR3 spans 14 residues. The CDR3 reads CATAMMSASETQYF.

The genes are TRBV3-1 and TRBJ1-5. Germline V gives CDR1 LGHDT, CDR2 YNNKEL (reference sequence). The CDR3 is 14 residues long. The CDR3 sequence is CASSPRLSGQPQHF. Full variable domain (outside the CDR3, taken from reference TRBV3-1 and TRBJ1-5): DTAVSQTPKYLVTQMGNDKSIKCEQNLGHDTMYWYKQDSKKFLKIMFSYNNKELIINETVPNRFSPKSPDKAHLNLHINSLELGDSAVYFCASSPRLSGQPQHFGDGTRLSIL.

CDR3 in amino acids: CASSTRPAGGEQFF. The V and J genes are TRBV9 and TRBJ2-1; TCRdb lists TRBD2, though no DNA is available to test this call. Germline CDR1 reads SGDLS; CDR2 reads YYNGEE. The CDR3 is 14 amino acids.

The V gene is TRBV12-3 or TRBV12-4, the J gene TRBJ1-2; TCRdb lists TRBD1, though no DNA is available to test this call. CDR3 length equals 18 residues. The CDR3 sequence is CASSLQIRTVRANYGYTF.

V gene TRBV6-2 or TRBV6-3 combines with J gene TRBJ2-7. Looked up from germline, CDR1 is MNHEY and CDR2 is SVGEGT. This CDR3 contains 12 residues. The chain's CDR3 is CASSAPYGEQYF.

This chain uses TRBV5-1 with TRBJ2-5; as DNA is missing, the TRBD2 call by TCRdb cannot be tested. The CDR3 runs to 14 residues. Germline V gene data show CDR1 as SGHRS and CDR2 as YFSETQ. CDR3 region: CASSLERGEETQYF.

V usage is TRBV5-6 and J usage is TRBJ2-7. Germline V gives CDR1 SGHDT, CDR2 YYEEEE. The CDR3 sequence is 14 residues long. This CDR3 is CASSLGMGTYEQYF.

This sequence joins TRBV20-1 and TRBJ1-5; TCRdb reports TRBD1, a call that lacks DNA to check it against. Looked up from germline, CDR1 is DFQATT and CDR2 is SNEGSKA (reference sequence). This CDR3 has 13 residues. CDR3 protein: CSAEGGSGQPQHF.

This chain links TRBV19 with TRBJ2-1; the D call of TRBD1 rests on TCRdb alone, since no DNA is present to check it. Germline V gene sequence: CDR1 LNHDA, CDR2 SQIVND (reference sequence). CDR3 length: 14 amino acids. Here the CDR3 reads CASRPTGDYNEQFF.

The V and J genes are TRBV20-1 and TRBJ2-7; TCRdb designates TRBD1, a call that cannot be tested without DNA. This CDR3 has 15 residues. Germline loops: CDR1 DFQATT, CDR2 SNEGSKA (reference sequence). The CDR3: CSAPRKGQGSYEQYF.

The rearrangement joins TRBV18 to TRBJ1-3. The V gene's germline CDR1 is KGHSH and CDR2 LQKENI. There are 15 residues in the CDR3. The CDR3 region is CASSPRVSSGNTIYF. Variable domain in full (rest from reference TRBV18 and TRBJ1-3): NAGVMQNPRHLVRRRGQEARLRCSPMKGHSHVYWYRQLPEEGLKFMVYLQKENIIDESGMPKERFSAEFPKEGPSILRIQQVVRGDSAAYFCASSPRVSSGNTIYFGEGSWLTVV.

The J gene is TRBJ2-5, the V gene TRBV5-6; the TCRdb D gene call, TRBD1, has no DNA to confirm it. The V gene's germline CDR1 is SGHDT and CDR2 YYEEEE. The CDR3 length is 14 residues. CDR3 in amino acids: CASSLGTVGETQYF.

The chain's CDR3 is CSARHRAGSRNTQYF. The V gene is TRBV20-1, the J gene TRBJ2-3; TCRdb lists TRBD2, though no DNA is available to test this call. Germline V CDR1 and CDR2: DFQATT, SNEGSKA (reference sequence). CDR3 length: 15 amino acids.